This T cell receptor (beta chain) derives from a study of CD8+CD57+ T cells in acquired aplastic anemia. As for the study in general: Sorting CD4+ and CD8+ cells gave DNA averaging approximately 3 ug. The study, taken as a whole, reports: Researchers report that around 30 CD8+ CDR3 sequences appeared in both patients and controls.

According to the study, genomic DNA was the template for TCR beta VDJ and CDR3 profiling. One entry per CDR3 protein, called by TCRdb with MiXCR from the reads. The sample records under 250,000 distinct CDR3 sequences, roughly two thirds being singletons. The V end lost 2 bases, the J end lost 0 bases, and 9 bases lay between the germline ends. CDR3 size: 15 residues. Per germline, CDR1 KGHDR and CDR2 SFDVKD. Sequencing was done on patients that had shown CD8+CD57+ cell expansion by flow cytometry. All participating patients were living with severe acquired aplastic anemia. Prior therapy had not been administered to any patient at the time of blood sampling. This clonotype occurred a few times. Its antigen is unidentified.

Specimen: sorted CD4+, CD8+, or CD8+CD57+ T cells (not recorded which) from PBMCs. The TCR originated in a human donor with aplastic anemia. The V call is TRBV24-1, the J call TRBJ2-5, with no clear D. CDR3 amino acids: CATSDSGRNQETQYF. The DNA of the CDR3 is TGTGCCACCAGTGATTCGGGCCGGAACCAAGAGACCCAGTACTTC.